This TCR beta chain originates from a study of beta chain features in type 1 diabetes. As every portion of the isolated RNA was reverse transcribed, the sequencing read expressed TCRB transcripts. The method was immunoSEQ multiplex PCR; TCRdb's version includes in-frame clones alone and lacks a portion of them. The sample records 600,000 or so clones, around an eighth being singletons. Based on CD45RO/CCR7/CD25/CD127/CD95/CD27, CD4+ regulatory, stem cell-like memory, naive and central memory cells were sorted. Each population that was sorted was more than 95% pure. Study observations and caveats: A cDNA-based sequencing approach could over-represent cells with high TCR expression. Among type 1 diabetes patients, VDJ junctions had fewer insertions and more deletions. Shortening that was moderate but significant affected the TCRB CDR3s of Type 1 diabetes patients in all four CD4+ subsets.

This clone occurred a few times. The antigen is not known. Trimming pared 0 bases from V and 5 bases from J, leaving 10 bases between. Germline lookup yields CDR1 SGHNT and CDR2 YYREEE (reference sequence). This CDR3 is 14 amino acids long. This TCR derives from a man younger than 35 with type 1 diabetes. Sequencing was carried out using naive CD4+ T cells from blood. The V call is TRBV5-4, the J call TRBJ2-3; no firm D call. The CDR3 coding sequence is TGTGCCAGCAGCTTGGGGAGAAGCGTAGATACGCAGTATTTT. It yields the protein CASSLGRSVDTQYF.